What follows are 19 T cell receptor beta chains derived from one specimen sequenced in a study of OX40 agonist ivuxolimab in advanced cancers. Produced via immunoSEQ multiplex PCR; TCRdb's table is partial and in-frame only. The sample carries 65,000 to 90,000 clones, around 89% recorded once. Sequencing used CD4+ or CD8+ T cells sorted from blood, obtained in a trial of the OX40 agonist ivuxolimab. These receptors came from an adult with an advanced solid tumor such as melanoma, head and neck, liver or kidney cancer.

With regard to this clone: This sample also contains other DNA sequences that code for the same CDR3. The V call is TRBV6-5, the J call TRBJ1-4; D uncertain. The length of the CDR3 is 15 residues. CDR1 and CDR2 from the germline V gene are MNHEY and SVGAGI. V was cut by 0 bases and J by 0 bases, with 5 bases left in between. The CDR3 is CASSYSGATNEKLFF. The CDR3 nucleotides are TGTGCCAGCAGTTACTCGGGCGCAACTAATGAAAAACTGTTTTTT.

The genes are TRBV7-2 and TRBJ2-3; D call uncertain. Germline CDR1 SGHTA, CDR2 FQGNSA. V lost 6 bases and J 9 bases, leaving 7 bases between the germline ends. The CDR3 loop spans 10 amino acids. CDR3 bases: TGTGCCAGCAGAAGTGAGACGCAGTATTTT. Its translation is CASRSETQYF.

Written as DNA, the CDR3 is TGTGCCATCAGTGGAGCAGATACGCAGTATTTT. Its translation is CAISGADTQYF. The chain joins TRBV10-3 to TRBJ2-3; D is unclear. In germline, CDR1 is ENHRY, CDR2 SYGVKD. Between the trimmed V and J ends, which lost 4 bases and 4 bases, there was a span of 3 bases. The CDR3 runs to 11 residues.

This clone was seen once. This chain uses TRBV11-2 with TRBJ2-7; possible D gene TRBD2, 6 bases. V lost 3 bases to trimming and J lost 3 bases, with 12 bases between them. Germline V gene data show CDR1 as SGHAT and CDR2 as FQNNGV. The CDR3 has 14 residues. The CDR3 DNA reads TGTGCCAGCAGCTTGGCGGGATTCATCTACGAGCAGTACTTC. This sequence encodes CASSLAGFIYEQYF.

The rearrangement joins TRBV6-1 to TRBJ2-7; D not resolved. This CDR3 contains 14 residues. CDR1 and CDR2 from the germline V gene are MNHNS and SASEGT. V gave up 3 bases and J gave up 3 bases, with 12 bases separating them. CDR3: CASSDGVIGYEQYF. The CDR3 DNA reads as TGTGCCAGCAGTGACGGTGTAATAGGCTACGAGCAGTACTTC.

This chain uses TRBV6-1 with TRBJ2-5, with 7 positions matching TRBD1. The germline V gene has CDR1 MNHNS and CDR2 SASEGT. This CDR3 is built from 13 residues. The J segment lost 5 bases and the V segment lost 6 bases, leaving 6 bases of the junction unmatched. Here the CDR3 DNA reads TGTGCCAGCAGCAGACAGGGTTGGGAGACCCAGTACTTC. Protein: CASSRQGWETQYF.

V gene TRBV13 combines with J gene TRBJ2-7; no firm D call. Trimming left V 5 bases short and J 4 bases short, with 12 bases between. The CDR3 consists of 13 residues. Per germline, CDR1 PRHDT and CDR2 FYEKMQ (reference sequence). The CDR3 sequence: CASSLESSYEQYF. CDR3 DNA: TGTGCCAGCAGCCTCGAATCGTCGTACGAGCAGTACTTC.

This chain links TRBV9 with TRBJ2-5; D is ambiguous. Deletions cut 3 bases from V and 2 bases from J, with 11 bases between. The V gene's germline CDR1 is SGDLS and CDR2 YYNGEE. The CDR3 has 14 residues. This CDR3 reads CASSGAWAQETQYF. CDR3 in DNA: TGTGCCAGCAGCGGCGCTTGGGCTCAAGAGACCCAGTACTTC.

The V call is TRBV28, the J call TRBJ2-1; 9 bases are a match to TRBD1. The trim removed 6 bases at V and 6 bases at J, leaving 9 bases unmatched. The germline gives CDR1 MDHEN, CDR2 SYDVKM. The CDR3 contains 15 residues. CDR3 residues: CASSPGTGRINEQFF. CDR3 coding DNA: TGTGCCAGCAGCCCCGGGACAGGGAGAATCAATGAGCAGTTCTTC.

This chain's CDR3 is CASGVRQYEQYF. The CDR3 DNA follows: TGTGCCAGCGGGGTACGGCAGTACGAGCAGTACTTC. The chain carries TRBV2 and TRBJ2-7, with unresolved D. The CDR3 totals 12 residues. Germline-derived CDR1 and CDR2 are SNHLY and FYNNEI. Trimming stripped 8 bases from V and 4 bases from J, with 12 bases between.

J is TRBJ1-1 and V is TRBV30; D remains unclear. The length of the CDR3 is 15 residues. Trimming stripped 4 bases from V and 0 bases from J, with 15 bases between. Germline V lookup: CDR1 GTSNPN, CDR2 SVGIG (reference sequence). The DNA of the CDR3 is TGTGCCTGGACACGGTGGGGTGGGATGAACACTGAAGCTTTCTTT. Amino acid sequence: CAWTRWGGMNTEAFF.

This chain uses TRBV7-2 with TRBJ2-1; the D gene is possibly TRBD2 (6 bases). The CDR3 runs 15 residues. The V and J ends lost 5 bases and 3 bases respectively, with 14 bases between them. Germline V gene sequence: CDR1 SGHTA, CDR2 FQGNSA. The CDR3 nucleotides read TGTGCCAGCAGCCCGCGACTAGGAGGCTACAATGAGCAGTTCTTC. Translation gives CASSPRLGGYNEQFF.

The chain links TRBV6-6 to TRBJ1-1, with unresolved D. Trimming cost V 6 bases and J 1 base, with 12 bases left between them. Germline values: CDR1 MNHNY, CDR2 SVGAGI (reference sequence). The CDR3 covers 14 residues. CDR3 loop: CASSLRVGNTEAFF. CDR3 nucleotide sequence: TGTGCCAGCAGCCTTCGGGTTGGGAACACTGAAGCTTTCTTT.

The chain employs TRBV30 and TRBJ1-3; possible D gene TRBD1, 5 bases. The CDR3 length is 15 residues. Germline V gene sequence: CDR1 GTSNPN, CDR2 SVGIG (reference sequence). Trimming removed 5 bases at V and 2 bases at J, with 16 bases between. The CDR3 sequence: CAWGGAVLPGNTIYF. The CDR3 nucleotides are TGTGCCTGGGGGGGAGCTGTACTCCCTGGAAACACCATATATTTT.

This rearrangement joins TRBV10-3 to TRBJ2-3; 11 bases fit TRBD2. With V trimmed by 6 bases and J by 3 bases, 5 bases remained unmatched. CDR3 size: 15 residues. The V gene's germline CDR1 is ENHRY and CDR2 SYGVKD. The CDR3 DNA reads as TGTGCCATCAGGGGTAGCGGGAGGGAGACAGATACGCAGTATTTT. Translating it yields CAIRGSGRETDTQYF.

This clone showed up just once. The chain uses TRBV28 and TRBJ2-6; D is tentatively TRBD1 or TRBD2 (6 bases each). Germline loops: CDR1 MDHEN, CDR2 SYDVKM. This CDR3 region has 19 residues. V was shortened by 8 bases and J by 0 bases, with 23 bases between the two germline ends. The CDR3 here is CASSPPGAGANSGANVLTF. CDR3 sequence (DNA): TGTGCCAGCTCCCCCCCGGGGGCAGGGGCCAACTCTGGGGCCAACGTCCTGACTTTC.

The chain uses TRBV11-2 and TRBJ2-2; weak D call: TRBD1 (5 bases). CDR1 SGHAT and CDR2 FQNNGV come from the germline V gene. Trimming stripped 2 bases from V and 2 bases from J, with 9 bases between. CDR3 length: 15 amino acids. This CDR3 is CASSLLTVNTGELFF. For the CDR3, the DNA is TGTGCCAGCAGCTTATTGACAGTTAACACCGGGGAGCTGTTTTTT.

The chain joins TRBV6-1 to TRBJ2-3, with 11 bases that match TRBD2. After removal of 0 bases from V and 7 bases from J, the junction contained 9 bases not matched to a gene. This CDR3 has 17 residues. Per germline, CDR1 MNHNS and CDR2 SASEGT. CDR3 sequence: CASSEASASGRPNTQYF. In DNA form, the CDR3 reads TGTGCCAGCAGTGAAGCATCGGCTAGCGGGAGGCCGAATACGCAGTATTTT.

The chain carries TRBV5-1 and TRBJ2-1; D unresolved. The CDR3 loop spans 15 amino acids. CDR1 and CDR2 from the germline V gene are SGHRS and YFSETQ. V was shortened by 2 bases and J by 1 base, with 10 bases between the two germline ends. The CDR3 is CASSFSALSYNEQFF. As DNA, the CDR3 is TGCGCCAGCAGCTTTTCCGCGTTGTCCTACAATGAGCAGTTCTTC.